This is a list of T cell receptor beta chains from one sample in a study of shared clonotypes between healthy human individuals. Clones were sequenced by immunoSEQ multiplex PCR, and TCRdb holds only the in-frame ones, with some missing. The sample contains 450,000 to 650,000 clones, around three quarters of which appear only once. The sample was PBMCs. These TCRs come from a woman between 40 and 50 years old in good health. Some clones in this sample may be carry-over from other donors' samples. CDR3s include the opening cysteine and the closing phenylalanine or tryptophan. The order of the fields is V gene, J gene, clone size, D gene, CDR3 protein, CDR3 DNA. A D gene is named only where the DNA matches it firmly. The size field is filled for only some rows; it gives once, few, many or a size class.

>TRBV4-1|TRBJ1-5|-|-
CASGQGTADSNQPQHF
TGCGCCAGCGGCCAAGGGACGGCCGATAGCAATCAGCCCCAGCATTTT
>TRBV7-9|TRBJ2-1|few|-
CASSLGGTGVLINEQFF
TGTGCCAGCAGCTTAGGCGGTACGGGGGTTTTGATCAATGAGCAGTTCTTC
>TRBV28|TRBJ1-2|many|-
CASSIGSTYGYTF
TGTGCCAGCAGCATCGGCAGCACCTATGGCTACACCTTC
>TRBV7-7|TRBJ2-1|-|TRBD2
CASSSPVAGAEQFF
TGTGCCAGCAGCTCCCCGGTAGCGGGAGCTGAGCAGTTCTTC
>TRBV5-5|TRBJ2-5|-|TRBD1
CASSQRDRRRETQYF
TGTGCCAGCAGCCAAAGGGACAGGAGGAGAGAGACCCAGTACTTC
>TRBV7-3|TRBJ2-2|-|TRBD2
CASGGTGLAGVQYTGELFF
TGTGCCAGCGGAGGGACGGGACTAGCGGGAGTTCAGTACACCGGGGAGCTGTTTTTT
>TRBV5-6|TRBJ2-4|-|TRBD2
CASSLLAGGPANIQYF
TGTGCCAGCAGCTTGTTAGCGGGAGGGCCAGCGAACATTCAGTACTTC
>TRBV7-3|TRBJ2-3|-|-
CASSGPGATDTQYF
TGTGCCAGCAGCGGCCCGGGGGCAACAGATACGCAGTATTTT
>TRBV30|TRBJ1-6|many|TRBD1
CAWEDRGGADSPLHF
TGTGCCTGGGAGGACAGGGGAGGAGCGGATTCACCCCTCCACTTT
>TRBV5-1|TRBJ2-5|-|TRBD1
CASSLEQGQQETQYF
TGCGCCAGCAGCTTGGAACAGGGGCAGCAAGAGACCCAGTACTTC
>TRBV6-1|TRBJ2-7|-|-
CASSEIGEAYEQYF
TGTGCCAGCAGTGAAATTGGGGAAGCCTACGAGCAGTACTTC